One and the same sample provided the 28 T cell receptor beta chains below, sequenced in a study of follicular helper T cells after annual influenza vaccination. Time point: 2015-2016 season, 7 days after influenza vaccination. Sequenced by immunoSEQ multiplex PCR; TCRdb stores in-frame clones only, minus some. The repertoire has more than 5,500 clones, roughly 80% of them found once; the top ten carry roughly 0.49%. This specimen consisted of CXCR5- memory CD4+ T cells sorted from blood, obtained 7 days after influenza vaccination. The receptors originated from an adult who received the influenza vaccine.

The J gene is TRBJ1-6, the V gene TRBV19; D is undetermined. This CDR3 has 15 residues. V lost 5 bases, J lost 7 bases, and 15 bases lay in between. Looked up from germline, CDR1 is LNHDA and CDR2 is SQIVND (reference sequence). The CDR3 DNA reads TGTGCCAGTAGTCGATCGTCTGGGGTAAATTCACCCCTCCACTTT. This encodes CASSRSSGVNSPLHF.

There are a few counts of this clone. The V call is TRBV5-5, the J call TRBJ1-1, with D possibly TRBD1 on 6 matching bases. The germline gives CDR1 SGHKS, CDR2 YYEKEE (reference sequence). Trimming took 4 bases from V and 3 from J, leaving 10 bases between them. The CDR3 spans 13 residues. The CDR3 bases are TGTGCCAGCAGCCCCTACAGGGACACTGAAGCTTTCTTT. Its translation is CASSPYRDTEAFF.

This chain connects TRBV28 to TRBJ1-1, with D unresolved. The CDR3 consists of 15 residues. Germline lookup yields CDR1 MDHEN and CDR2 SYDVKM. The V end was cut by 6 bases, the J end by 0 bases, with 14 bases between. The DNA of the CDR3 is TGTGCCAGCAGGGCGCCGGTTGTCATGAACACTGAAGCTTTCTTT. Translated, it gives CASRAPVVMNTEAFF.

The rearrangement links TRBV4-2 to TRBJ2-3; TRBD1 matches 11 bases. The germline V gene has CDR1 LGHNA and CDR2 YNFKEQ. The CDR3 contains 14 residues. V gave up 4 bases and J gave up 6 bases; unmatched junction bases: 3. The CDR3 spells CASSPDRGRDTQYF. The CDR3 region has the DNA TGTGCCAGCAGCCCGGACAGGGGGCGCGATACGCAGTATTTT.

The chain recombines TRBV6-6 with TRBJ2-7; 9 nucleotides agree with TRBD1. The germline CDR1 and CDR2 sequences are MNHNY and SVGAGI (reference sequence). This CDR3 is 13 amino acids long. J gave up 1 base and V 8 bases, and 3 bases lay outside the gene matches. The CDR3 spells CASGTGNSYEQYF. Here the CDR3 DNA reads TGTGCCAGCGGGACAGGGAATTCCTACGAGCAGTACTTC.

The gene calls are TRBV5-1 and TRBJ1-1; no clear D gene. Germline CDR1 is SGHRS and CDR2 is YFSETQ. The CDR3 has 14 residues. V was shortened by 0 bases and J by 4 bases, with 10 bases between the two germline ends. DNA of the CDR3: TGCGCCAGCAGCTTGGTGCCCGGGTCCACTGAAGCTTTCTTT. Protein product: CASSLVPGSTEAFF.

This chain links TRBV11-3 with TRBJ1-1; 7 bases line up with TRBD1. The junction had 3 bases not matched to a gene; V was cut back by 0 bases and J by 5 bases. CDR1 SGHNT and CDR2 YENEEA come from the germline V gene. The CDR3 is 14 residues long. The CDR3: CASSLDRGETEAFF. DNA for the CDR3: TGTGCCAGCAGCTTAGACAGGGGGGAAACTGAAGCTTTCTTT.

V and J are TRBV5-1 and TRBJ2-2, with D perhaps TRBD2 (6 bases). V lost 4 bases, J lost 1 base, and 14 bases lay in between. Germline lookup yields CDR1 SGHRS and CDR2 YFSETQ. This CDR3 is 16 amino acids long. The CDR3 DNA reads TGCGCCAGCAGCGCCTCCGGGACTCGGAACACCGGGGAGCTGTTTTTT. This sequence encodes CASSASGTRNTGELFF.

V is TRBV18 and J is TRBJ1-2; D is undetermined. Between the trimmed V and J ends, which lost 2 bases and 4 bases, there was a span of 14 bases. The CDR3 is made up of 15 amino acids. In germline, CDR1 is KGHSH, CDR2 LQKENI. The CDR3 loop is CASSPLEASLYGYTF. DNA for the CDR3: TGTGCCAGCTCACCATTGGAGGCTAGCCTCTATGGCTACACCTTC.

The J gene is TRBJ1-2, the V gene TRBV11-3; D is unclear. Germline V gene lookup returns CDR1 SGHNT and CDR2 YENEEA. The CDR3 covers 13 residues. The V gene lost 0 bases and the J gene lost 8 bases, with 10 bases spanning the gap. CDR3 sequence (DNA): TGTGCCAGCAGCTTAGACCATCAGAGCGGCTACACCTTC. Translated: CASSLDHQSGYTF.

This chain uses TRBV6-1 with TRBJ2-1; 9 nucleotides line up with TRBD2. Germline lookup yields CDR1 MNHNS and CDR2 SASEGT. CDR3 length: 16 amino acids. J was trimmed by 3 bases and V by 1 base; bases with no gene match: 4. CDR3 DNA sequence: TGTGCCAGCAGTGAAGGAGGAGCGGGGGGCTACAATGAGCAGTTCTTC. It yields the protein CASSEGGAGGYNEQFF.

The chain couples TRBV5-4 to TRBJ1-1, with a possible D match to TRBD1 (6 bases). The CDR3 spans 15 residues. Trimming left V 0 bases short and J 0 bases short, with 9 bases between. Per the germline V gene, CDR1 is SGHNT and CDR2 is YYREEE (reference sequence). In DNA form, the CDR3 reads TGTGCCAGCAGCTTGGGAGACAGGATGAACACTGAAGCTTTCTTT. Its protein is CASSLGDRMNTEAFF.

V gene TRBV6-4 combines with J gene TRBJ1-2, with 12 bases fitting TRBD1. The ends lost 9 bases at V and 3 bases at J; junction bases unmatched: 11. Germline lookup yields CDR1 MRHNA and CDR2 SNTAGT. This CDR3 region has 16 residues. This chain's CDR3 is CASRPGTGGAYYGYTF. CDR3 coding DNA: TGTGCCAGTCGTCCCGGGACAGGGGGCGCTTACTATGGCTACACCTTC.

This clone turned up a few times. The chain has TRBV4-3 and TRBJ1-4; D gene unclear. This CDR3 comprises 14 residues. V dropped 2 bases and J dropped 10 bases, with 14 bases sitting between them. The germline CDR1 and CDR2 sequences are LGHNA and YSLEER. CDR3 sequence: CASSQQEGLGKLFF. For the CDR3, the DNA is TGCGCCAGCAGCCAACAGGAAGGACTTGGAAAACTGTTTTTT.

The J gene is TRBJ2-3, the V gene TRBV5-1; D remains unclear. Germline CDR1 SGHRS, CDR2 YFSETQ. V lost 1 base to trimming and J lost 3 bases, with 9 bases between them. The CDR3 loop spans 14 amino acids. Here the CDR3 reads CASSLSVATDTQYF. The CDR3 DNA reads as TGCGCCAGCAGCTTGTCGGTGGCGACAGATACGCAGTATTTT.

CDR3 loop: CASSQRTGDGYTF. In DNA form, the CDR3 reads TGCGCCAGCAGCCAGAGGACAGGGGATGGCTACACCTTC. The V and J genes are TRBV4-3 and TRBJ1-2; 9 bases line up with TRBD1. The CDR3 runs 13 residues. Germline values: CDR1 LGHNA, CDR2 YSLEER. V was clipped by 3 bases and J by 6 bases; unmatched bases: 2.

CDR3 sequence (DNA): TGTGCCAGAGGGGAGGGACACAGCTCCTACAATGAGCAGTTCTTC. It translates to CARGEGHSSYNEQFF. The chain links TRBV25-1 to TRBJ2-1; maybe TRBD2 (7 bases). Germline V gene data show CDR1 as MGHDK and CDR2 as SYGVNS. There are 15 residues in the CDR3. Trimming took off 9 bases at V and 0 bases at J, with 15 bases between the two ends.

CDR3 protein: CASSLFAGGYEQYF. CDR3 coding DNA: TGTGCCAGCAGTTTATTCGCGGGGGGGTACGAGCAGTACTTC. The chain recombines TRBV27 with TRBJ2-7; 9 nucleotides match TRBD2. In germline, CDR1 is MNHEY, CDR2 SMNVEV (reference sequence). Germline trimming cut 1 base from V and 4 bases from J; bases unmatched to any gene: 2. The CDR3 runs to 14 residues.

V gene TRBV7-2 combines with J gene TRBJ1-5; no reliable D call. Germline-derived CDR1 and CDR2 are SGHTA and FQGNSA. The CDR3 is 12 amino acids. V was pared by 2 bases and J by 3 bases, with 2 bases between. CDR3 DNA sequence: TGTGCCAGCAGCTTATACAATCAGCCCCAGCATTTT. Encoded protein: CASSLYNQPQHF.

This clone was recorded a few times. This sequence joins TRBV9 and TRBJ2-2; D might be TRBD1 or TRBD2, each matching 5 bases. V was trimmed by 6 bases and J by 2 bases, leaving 11 bases between them. The CDR3 is 14 amino acids. Germline lookup yields CDR1 SGDLS and CDR2 YYNGEE. CDR3 region: CASNPGPNTGELFF. The CDR3 DNA reads as TGTGCCAGCAATCCGGGACCCAACACCGGGGAGCTGTTTTTT.

The V and J genes are TRBV28 and TRBJ1-5, with a possible D match to TRBD1 (5 bases). The V end lost 5 bases, the J end lost 2 bases, and 16 bases lay between the germline ends. The CDR3 contains 16 residues. Germline CDR1 and CDR2: MDHEN and SYDVKM. The CDR3 DNA reads as TGTGCCAGCAGTACCTCCGCGGGGGTACGCAATCAGCCCCAGCATTTT. Encoded protein: CASSTSAGVRNQPQHF.

The chain couples TRBV6-5 to TRBJ2-1, with 13 bases fitting TRBD2. Per the germline V gene, CDR1 is MNHEY and CDR2 is SVGAGI. The CDR3 contains 15 residues. V was clipped by 7 bases and J by 8 bases; unmatched bases: 8. The CDR3 here is CASIQTSGGPYEQFF. CDR3 in DNA: TGTGCCAGCATCCAGACTAGCGGGGGGCCGTATGAGCAGTTCTTC.

The gene calls are TRBV2 and TRBJ2-5; weak D call: TRBD2 (6 bases). Germline V lookup: CDR1 SNHLY, CDR2 FYNNEI. V lost 0 bases, J lost 7 bases, and 15 bases lay in between. The CDR3 runs 15 residues. CDR3 residues: CASSEAGHGGGTQYF. DNA for the CDR3: TGTGCCAGCAGTGAAGCTGGACACGGGGGAGGGACCCAGTACTTC.

The rearrangement uses TRBV19 and TRBJ2-1, with D uncertain. CDR3 length: 15 residues. Trimming took 7 bases from V and 8 from J, leaving 21 bases between them. CDR1 and CDR2 (germline): LNHDA, SQIVND (reference sequence). Here the CDR3 DNA reads TGTGCCAGTACCTCCCTAAGTCCTGGCGTACATGAGCAGTTCTTC. Translated, it gives CASTSLSPGVHEQFF.

This clone was detected only once. The chain couples TRBV7-9 to TRBJ2-7, with D perhaps matching TRBD1 (6 bases). This CDR3 comprises 11 residues. Germline CDR1 and CDR2: SEHNR and FQNEAQ (reference sequence). The germline V and J ends were trimmed by 11 bases and 3 bases, with 11 bases remaining between them. Here the CDR3 reads CAPEGGYEQYF. Here the CDR3 DNA reads TGTGCCCCGGAAGGGGGCTACGAGCAGTACTTC.

This sequence joins TRBV7-2 and TRBJ2-3, with D tentatively TRBD1 or TRBD2 (5 bases each). Trimming took off 2 bases at V and 4 bases at J, with 13 bases between the two ends. Germline V gene data show CDR1 as SGHTA and CDR2 as FQGNSA. This CDR3 is 15 amino acids long. This chain's CDR3 is CASSLLGARSDTQYF. The CDR3 DNA is TGTGCCAGCAGCTTACTCGGGGCCCGGTCAGATACGCAGTATTTT.

The rearrangement links TRBV6-5 to TRBJ1-2; 10 bases map to TRBD1. The CDR3 loop spans 14 amino acids. Trimming cost V 7 bases and J 4 bases; bases outside gene matches: 6. Germline CDR1 and CDR2: MNHEY and SVGAGI. DNA for the CDR3: TGTGCCAGCACCCGGGACAGGGGTCTCTATGGCTACACCTTC. Translation gives CASTRDRGLYGYTF.

V gene TRBV5-4 combines with J gene TRBJ2-5, with 7 positions matching TRBD2. CDR3 length: 15 residues. The germline CDR1 and CDR2 sequences are SGHNT and YYREEE (reference sequence). V shed 1 base and J 1 base; nucleotides not matched to a gene: 4. The CDR3 region has the DNA TGTGCCAGCAGCTTGTGGGGCGGGGGCCAAGAGACCCAGTACTTC. Translated: CASSLWGGGQETQYF.